A selection of T cell receptor beta chains follows, all from one sample in a study of blood T cell repertoires in COVID-19. The protocol was immunoSEQ multiplex PCR, while the TCRdb copy is restricted to in-frame clones and leaves out a portion. The sample lists roughly 130,000 clones; roughly nine tenths were seen once. Sequencing was carried out using peripheral blood. The receptors stem from a man between 60 and 75 years old with COVID-19, enrolled during active disease. Each CDR3 is given with its conserved first and last residue. The order of the fields is V gene, D gene, clone size, J gene, CDR3 protein, CDR3 DNA. The D gene is left open where the match is weak. Rows may omit the clone size; those that give it use once, few, many or a size class.

v_call: TRBV4-2; d_call: TRBD2; clone_size: once; j_call: TRBJ2-1; cdr3_aa: CASSQEALAVYNEQFF; cdr3_nt: TGTGCCAGCAGCCAAGAAGCACTAGCGGTCTACAATGAGCAGTTCTTC
v_call: TRBV24-1; d_call: TRBD2; clone_size: .; j_call: TRBJ2-3; cdr3_aa: CATSSRPGGADTQYF; cdr3_nt: TGTGCCACCAGTAGTAGGCCCGGGGGGGCAGATACGCAGTATTTT
v_call: TRBV27; d_call: TRBD2; clone_size: .; j_call: TRBJ2-1; cdr3_aa: CASSSPGTRANEQFF; cdr3_nt: TGTGCCAGCAGTTCCCCCGGGACTAGGGCCAATGAGCAGTTCTTC
v_call: TRBV2; d_call: .; clone_size: .; j_call: TRBJ2-7; cdr3_aa: CASRASNEQYF; cdr3_nt: TGTGCCAGCAGGGCCTCAAACGAGCAGTACTTC
v_call: TRBV19; d_call: TRBD1; clone_size: .; j_call: TRBJ1-1; cdr3_aa: CASSIDPSRPRGRDTEAFF; cdr3_nt: TGTGCCAGTAGTATAGACCCCTCACGGCCGAGGGGGCGCGACACTGAAGCTTTCTTT
v_call: TRBV11-2; d_call: .; clone_size: .; j_call: TRBJ2-1; cdr3_aa: CASSTGLKSSYNEQFF; cdr3_nt: TGTGCCAGCAGCACGGGACTCAAGAGCTCCTACAATGAGCAGTTCTTC
v_call: TRBV18; d_call: .; clone_size: .; j_call: TRBJ1-2; cdr3_aa: CASSPSGIDYGYTF; cdr3_nt: TGTGCCAGCTCACCTTCAGGGATTGACTATGGCTACACCTTC
v_call: TRBV6-5; d_call: .; clone_size: .; j_call: TRBJ2-1; cdr3_aa: CASSYSRSEQFF; cdr3_nt: TGTGCCAGCAGTTACTCGAGGAGTGAGCAGTTCTTC
v_call: TRBV19; d_call: TRBD1; clone_size: .; j_call: TRBJ1-6; cdr3_aa: CASSEGDSTGNSPLHF; cdr3_nt: TGTGCCAGTAGTGAGGGGGACAGCACGGGGAATTCACCCCTCCACTTT
v_call: TRBV29-1; d_call: TRBD1; clone_size: .; j_call: TRBJ1-5; cdr3_aa: CSVVLAQGNQPQHF; cdr3_nt: TGCAGCGTTGTACTAGCACAGGGGAATCAGCCCCAGCATTTT
v_call: TRBV5-1; d_call: .; clone_size: .; j_call: TRBJ2-1; cdr3_aa: CASSLREEGNEQFF; cdr3_nt: TGCGCCAGCAGCTTAAGGGAGGAGGGAAATGAGCAGTTCTTC
v_call: TRBV5-6; d_call: .; clone_size: .; j_call: TRBJ2-3; cdr3_aa: CASSLGGASSTDTQYF; cdr3_nt: TGTGCCAGCAGCTTAGGGGGGGCTTCTAGCACAGATACGCAGTATTTT
v_call: TRBV19; d_call: .; clone_size: .; j_call: TRBJ1-5; cdr3_aa: CASSIEKTTDLGQPQHF; cdr3_nt: TGTGCCAGTAGTATAGAAAAAACGACAGATCTAGGACAGCCCCAGCATTTT
v_call: TRBV18; d_call: .; clone_size: .; j_call: TRBJ1-4; cdr3_aa: CASSLLQVDEKLFF; cdr3_nt: TGTGCCAGCTCACTACTACAGGTGGATGAAAAACTGTTTTTT
v_call: TRBV5-1; d_call: .; clone_size: .; j_call: TRBJ2-5; cdr3_aa: CASSLDRVETQYF; cdr3_nt: TGCGCCAGCAGCTTGGACAGGGTGGAGACCCAGTACTTC
v_call: TRBV3-1/TRBV3-2; d_call: .; clone_size: once; j_call: TRBJ2-1; cdr3_aa: CASSPLAYNEQFF; cdr3_nt: TGTGCCAGCAGCCCTCTCGCCTACAATGAGCAGTTCTTC
v_call: TRBV7-8; d_call: TRBD2; clone_size: .; j_call: TRBJ2-7; cdr3_aa: CASSSTSGRGGEQYF; cdr3_nt: TGTGCCAGCAGCTCGACTAGCGGGAGAGGGGGCGAGCAGTACTTC
v_call: TRBV6-4; d_call: .; clone_size: medium-sized; j_call: TRBJ2-1; cdr3_aa: CASSDHSGFYNEQFF; cdr3_nt: TGTGCCAGCAGTGATCATAGCGGCTTTTACAATGAGCAGTTCTTC
v_call: TRBV27; d_call: TRBD1; clone_size: .; j_call: TRBJ2-3; cdr3_aa: CASTRGQSTDTQYF; cdr3_nt: TGTGCCAGCACAAGGGGACAGAGCACAGATACGCAGTATTTT
v_call: TRBV11-3; d_call: TRBD2; clone_size: .; j_call: TRBJ2-1; cdr3_aa: CASSLGSGRPNEQFF; cdr3_nt: TGTGCCAGCAGCTTAGGGAGCGGGAGGCCCAATGAGCAGTTCTTC
v_call: TRBV29-1; d_call: .; clone_size: .; j_call: TRBJ1-5; cdr3_aa: CSVVEQGNQPQHF; cdr3_nt: TGCAGCGTTGTGGAACAGGGTAATCAGCCCCAGCATTTT
v_call: TRBV3-1/TRBV3-2; d_call: TRBD2; clone_size: .; j_call: TRBJ2-7; cdr3_aa: CASSQDWLAGRYEQYF; cdr3_nt: TGTGCCAGCAGCCAAGATTGGCTAGCGGGAAGGTACGAGCAGTACTTC
v_call: TRBV7-3; d_call: TRBD1; clone_size: once; j_call: TRBJ1-1; cdr3_aa: CASSQGARGTEAFF; cdr3_nt: TGTGCCAGCAGTCAGGGGGCTCGGGGCACTGAAGCTTTCTTT
v_call: TRBV30; d_call: .; clone_size: .; j_call: TRBJ1-5; cdr3_aa: CAWSGPPGIQPQHF; cdr3_nt: TGTGCCTGGAGTGGACCGCCAGGGATTCAGCCCCAGCATTTT
v_call: TRBV29-1; d_call: .; clone_size: .; j_call: TRBJ1-1; cdr3_aa: CSVEDRRGAFF; cdr3_nt: TGCAGCGTTGAGGACAGAAGAGGAGCTTTCTTT
v_call: TRBV2; d_call: .; clone_size: .; j_call: TRBJ1-5; cdr3_aa: CASGLAANQPQHF; cdr3_nt: TGTGCCAGCGGGCTAGCCGCAAATCAGCCCCAGCATTTT
v_call: TRBV9; d_call: TRBD2; clone_size: .; j_call: TRBJ2-3; cdr3_aa: CASGPAFQGGGGQDTQYF; cdr3_nt: TGTGCCAGCGGACCAGCGTTTCAAGGAGGCGGGGGGCAAGATACGCAGTATTTT
v_call: TRBV18; d_call: TRBD2; clone_size: .; j_call: TRBJ2-7; cdr3_aa: CASSPVAGETYEQYF; cdr3_nt: TGTGCCAGCTCACCCGTAGCGGGAGAGACCTACGAGCAGTACTTC
v_call: TRBV12-3/TRBV12-4; d_call: TRBD1; clone_size: .; j_call: TRBJ1-2; cdr3_aa: CASYRGNYGYTF; cdr3_nt: TGTGCCAGTTACAGGGGGAACTATGGCTACACCTTC
v_call: TRBV7-3; d_call: TRBD2; clone_size: .; j_call: TRBJ2-1; cdr3_aa: CASSLNLAGEPYNEQFF; cdr3_nt: TGTGCCAGCAGCTTAAACTTGGCGGGAGAGCCGTACAATGAGCAGTTCTTC
v_call: TRBV5-1; d_call: .; clone_size: .; j_call: TRBJ2-1; cdr3_aa: CASSPSAGDAYNEQFF; cdr3_nt: TGCGCCAGCAGCCCATCGGCAGGGGACGCCTACAATGAGCAGTTCTTC
v_call: TRBV3-1/TRBV3-2; d_call: TRBD2; clone_size: .; j_call: TRBJ2-7; cdr3_aa: CASSQGAGGLEQYF; cdr3_nt: TGTGCCAGCAGCCAAGGAGCGGGAGGCTTGGAGCAGTACTTC
v_call: TRBV15; d_call: TRBD1; clone_size: .; j_call: TRBJ1-4; cdr3_aa: CATSGPTGLNEKLFF; cdr3_nt: TGTGCCACCAGCGGACCGACAGGGCTAAATGAAAAACTGTTTTTT
v_call: TRBV5-6; d_call: .; clone_size: .; j_call: TRBJ1-1; cdr3_aa: CASRLGRNTEAFF; cdr3_nt: TGTGCCAGCAGACTGGGGAGGAACACTGAAGCTTTCTTT
v_call: TRBV19; d_call: TRBD2; clone_size: .; j_call: TRBJ2-5; cdr3_aa: CASVPGGGPEETQYF; cdr3_nt: TGTGCCAGTGTCCCTGGGGGAGGGCCAGAAGAGACCCAGTACTTC
v_call: TRBV28; d_call: TRBD1; clone_size: .; j_call: TRBJ1-5; cdr3_aa: CASRLQGADNQPQHF; cdr3_nt: TGTGCCAGCAGGCTACAGGGGGCCGACAATCAGCCCCAGCATTTT
v_call: TRBV18; d_call: .; clone_size: .; j_call: TRBJ2-7; cdr3_aa: CASSRAGTYEQYF; cdr3_nt: TGTGCCAGCTCACGCGCAGGGACCTACGAGCAGTACTTC
v_call: TRBV2; d_call: .; clone_size: .; j_call: TRBJ2-1; cdr3_aa: CASSALGGRYNEQFF; cdr3_nt: TGTGCCAGCAGTGCTCTAGGGGGACGGTACAATGAGCAGTTCTTC
v_call: TRBV10-2; d_call: .; clone_size: .; j_call: TRBJ2-1; cdr3_aa: CASRMERRPYNEQFF; cdr3_nt: TGCGCCAGCAGGATGGAGCGGCGCCCCTACAATGAGCAGTTCTTC
v_call: TRBV10-2; d_call: .; clone_size: .; j_call: TRBJ1-2; cdr3_aa: CASSEGWRGFYGYTF; cdr3_nt: TGCGCCAGCAGTGAGGGGTGGCGAGGTTTCTATGGCTACACCTTC
v_call: TRBV4-1; d_call: .; clone_size: .; j_call: TRBJ2-1; cdr3_aa: CASSQTELVNEQFF; cdr3_nt: TGCGCCAGCAGCCAGACAGAGTTGGTCAATGAGCAGTTCTTC
v_call: TRBV24-1; d_call: TRBD2; clone_size: few; j_call: TRBJ2-1; cdr3_aa: CATSDTSGGNNEQFF; cdr3_nt: TGTGCCACCAGTGATACTAGCGGGGGCAACAATGAGCAGTTCTTC
v_call: TRBV12-5; d_call: TRBD2; clone_size: .; j_call: TRBJ2-3; cdr3_aa: CASGTGVTEVGLAGTDTQYF; cdr3_nt: TGTGCTAGTGGCACCGGGGTCACGGAGGTTGGGCTAGCGGGGACAGATACGCAGTATTTT
v_call: TRBV10-2; d_call: TRBD2; clone_size: .; j_call: TRBJ2-1; cdr3_aa: CASRGTSGLRSYNEQFF; cdr3_nt: TGCGCCAGCAGGGGGACTAGCGGTCTTCGCTCCTACAATGAGCAGTTCTTC
v_call: TRBV27; d_call: TRBD1; clone_size: .; j_call: TRBJ1-5; cdr3_aa: CASRRQGSGNQPQHF; cdr3_nt: TGTGCCAGCAGAAGACAGGGGTCGGGCAATCAGCCCCAGCATTTT
v_call: TRBV28; d_call: TRBD1; clone_size: .; j_call: TRBJ1-1; cdr3_aa: CAIRVGDREGSTEAFF; cdr3_nt: TGTGCCATCAGGGTGGGGGACAGGGAAGGCAGCACTGAAGCTTTCTTT
v_call: TRBV18; d_call: .; clone_size: .; j_call: TRBJ1-1; cdr3_aa: CASSPRAGGEYGEAFF; cdr3_nt: TGTGCCAGCTCACCCCGGGCGGGCGGCGAGTACGGTGAAGCTTTCTTT
v_call: TRBV4-1; d_call: .; clone_size: .; j_call: TRBJ1-2; cdr3_aa: CASSATLTGFGYTF; cdr3_nt: TGCGCCAGCAGCGCAACTCTGACAGGTTTTGGCTACACCTTC
v_call: TRBV30; d_call: .; clone_size: .; j_call: TRBJ1-2; cdr3_aa: CAWSVQGRSFSHYGYTF; cdr3_nt: TGTGCCTGGAGTGTACAAGGCAGGTCCTTTTCCCACTATGGCTACACCTTC
v_call: TRBV11-3; d_call: .; clone_size: .; j_call: TRBJ2-7; cdr3_aa: CASSSTYEQYF; cdr3_nt: TGTGCCAGCAGCTCGACTTACGAGCAGTACTTC
v_call: TRBV19; d_call: TRBD1; clone_size: .; j_call: TRBJ1-1; cdr3_aa: CASSPGQGRHTEAFF; cdr3_nt: TGTGCCAGTAGTCCCGGACAGGGGCGTCATACTGAAGCTTTCTTT
v_call: TRBV11-3; d_call: TRBD2; clone_size: .; j_call: TRBJ2-3; cdr3_aa: CASSLGTSGRTDTQYF; cdr3_nt: TGTGCCAGCAGCTTGGGGACTAGCGGACGCACAGATACGCAGTATTTT
v_call: TRBV4-1; d_call: .; clone_size: .; j_call: TRBJ1-4; cdr3_aa: CASSQSSETFNEKLFF; cdr3_nt: TGCGCCAGCAGCCAAAGTTCCGAGACTTTTAATGAAAAACTGTTTTTT
v_call: TRBV28; d_call: TRBD2; clone_size: .; j_call: TRBJ2-1; cdr3_aa: CASSGGLAGAGYNEQFF; cdr3_nt: TGTGCCAGCAGTGGCGGACTAGCGGGAGCTGGGTACAATGAGCAGTTCTTC
v_call: TRBV6-5; d_call: .; clone_size: .; j_call: TRBJ2-5; cdr3_aa: CASSYARGETQYF; cdr3_nt: TGTGCCAGCAGTTATGCTAGGGGAGAGACCCAGTACTTC
v_call: TRBV5-4; d_call: .; clone_size: .; j_call: TRBJ1-6; cdr3_aa: CASSLLGAKNSPLHF; cdr3_nt: TGTGCCAGCAGCTTGCTAGGGGCAAAGAATTCACCCCTCCACTTT
v_call: TRBV7-2; d_call: .; clone_size: .; j_call: TRBJ1-1; cdr3_aa: CASSPAGEVNTEAFF; cdr3_nt: TGTGCCAGCAGCCCTGCCGGAGAGGTGAACACTGAAGCTTTCTTT
v_call: TRBV19; d_call: .; clone_size: .; j_call: TRBJ1-2; cdr3_aa: CASRETGLANYGYTF; cdr3_nt: TGTGCCAGTAGAGAGACAGGACTAGCTAACTATGGCTACACCTTC
v_call: TRBV28; d_call: TRBD1; clone_size: .; j_call: TRBJ1-2; cdr3_aa: CASSPTDREGYGYTF; cdr3_nt: TGTGCCAGCAGTCCCACGGACAGGGAGGGCTATGGCTACACCTTC
v_call: TRBV3-1/TRBV3-2; d_call: TRBD1; clone_size: .; j_call: TRBJ1-6; cdr3_aa: CASSQEGDRGDSPLHF; cdr3_nt: TGTGCCAGCAGCCAAGAGGGGGACAGGGGTGATTCACCCCTCCACTTT